Each of the 19 T cell receptor beta chains below was sequenced from the same sample in a study of spatial heterogeneity in lung cancer. Time point reported: sample taken at primary tumor resection. TCRdb redid the calling of the 5' RACE reads with MiXCR, one entry per CDR3 protein. The sample lists tens of thousands of distinct CDR3 sequences; roughly 8% were seen once. Sequenced material: PBMCs, taken at surgery. The receptors derive from a male donor with early-stage non-small cell lung cancer.

In this sample, this clonotype turned up many times. The chain is built from TRBV6-4 and TRBJ2-1, with TRBD2 identical over 7 bases. Germline CDR1 and CDR2: MRHNA and SNTAGT. The J segment lost 1 base and the V segment lost 3 bases, leaving 6 bases of the junction unmatched. The CDR3 totals 16 residues. DNA of the CDR3: TGTGCCAGCAGTGAAGATTCGGGGGGTTCCTACAATGAGCAGTTCTTC. It translates to CASSEDSGGSYNEQFF.

V is TRBV29-1 and J is TRBJ2-5; 14 bases fit TRBD2. The CDR3 extends over 14 amino acids. Germline CDR1 is SQVTM and CDR2 is ANQGSEA. Trimming cost V 7 bases and J 2 bases; bases outside gene matches: 3. CDR3 sequence (DNA): TGCAGCGCCGGGACTAGCGGGAGTCAAGAGACCCAGTACTTC. Its translation: CSAGTSGSQETQYF.

This clonotype has only a few counts. This chain uses TRBV5-1 with TRBJ2-3, with a tentative D call TRBD1 (7 bases). The CDR3 runs to 16 residues. Germline V gives CDR1 SGHRS, CDR2 YFSETQ. The germline V and J ends were trimmed by 0 bases and 6 bases, with 17 bases remaining between them. The CDR3 loop reads CASSLAGDRLRDTQYF. DNA for the CDR3: TGCGCCAGCAGCTTGGCGGGGGACAGACTCAGGGATACGCAGTATTTT.

V is TRBV9 and J is TRBJ2-5; D may be TRBD1 (6 bases). Looked up from germline, CDR1 is SGDLS and CDR2 is YYNGEE. V lost 2 bases, J lost 2 bases, and 10 bases lay in between. This CDR3 has 14 amino acids. The CDR3 loop reads CASSVDSTQETQYF. CDR3 nucleotides: TGTGCCAGCAGCGTGGACAGTACACAAGAGACCCAGTACTTC. Supplemented by reference TRBV9 and TRBJ2-5, the full variable domain reads DSGVTQTPKHLITATGQRVTLRCSPRSGDLSVYWYQQSLDQGLQFLIQYYNGEERAKGNILERFSAQQFPDLHSELNLSSLELGDSALYFCASSVDSTQETQYFGPGTRLLVL.

There are many counts of this clonotype. The chain employs TRBV6-6 and TRBJ1-1; D remains unclear. This CDR3 spans 16 amino acids. V was shortened by 6 bases and J by 1 base, with 18 bases between the two germline ends. Germline V gene lookup returns CDR1 MNHNY and CDR2 SVGAGI (reference sequence). The CDR3 loop is CASSPDWGNWNTEAFF. The CDR3 DNA reads TGTGCCAGCAGCCCCGATTGGGGAAACTGGAACACTGAAGCTTTCTTT.

This clonotype was counted between two and nine times. The chain employs TRBV5-6 and TRBJ2-7; possible D gene TRBD1, 5 bases. Germline V CDR1 and CDR2: SGHDT, YYEEEE. The CDR3 covers 15 residues. V shed 2 bases and J shed 2 bases, with 14 bases lying between them. The CDR3 DNA reads as TGTGCCAGCAGCTTTTTTGACAGCCCCACCTACGAGCAGTACTTC. Its translation: CASSFFDSPTYEQYF. The variable domain in full, completed from reference TRBV5-6 and TRBJ2-7, reads DAGVTQSPTHLIKTRGQQVTLRCSPKSGHDTVSWYQQALGQGPQFIFQYYEEEERQRGNFPDRFSGHQFPNYSSELNVNALLLGDSALYLCASSFFDSPTYEQYFGPGTRLTVT.

This clonotype was recorded at least ten times. The gene calls are TRBV9 and TRBJ2-1; 7 bases line up with TRBD2. Germline V CDR1 and CDR2: SGDLS, YYNGEE. This CDR3 spans 16 amino acids. V trimming: 0 bases; J trimming: 1 base; junction bases outside the gene matches: 4. Here the CDR3 DNA reads TGTGCCAGCAGCGTAGCCGGGAGGAGGTCCTACAATGAGCAGTTCTTC. This translates into CASSVAGRRSYNEQFF.

In this sample, this clonotype turned up a few times. The genes are TRBV15 and TRBJ1-2; D perhaps matches TRBD1 (6 bases). This CDR3 has 14 amino acids. From germline, CDR1 is LNHNV and CDR2 YYDKDF (reference sequence). Trimming took 0 bases from V and 9 from J, leaving 14 bases between them. The DNA for the CDR3 is TGTGCCACCAGCAGAGAAGAGGACAGACGACGCTACACCTTC. Its protein is CATSREEDRRRYTF.

The rearrangement links TRBV10-2 to TRBJ1-5, with D unresolved. The CDR3 extends over 13 amino acids. V was shortened by 11 bases and J by 3 bases, with 14 bases between the two germline ends. The V gene's germline CDR1 is WSHSY and CDR2 SAAADI. The CDR3 coding sequence is TGCGCCTGCCGGGGTCTGGTCAATCAGCCCCAGCATTTT. It yields the protein CACRGLVNQPQHF.

In its sample, this clonotype was seen many times. The chain uses TRBV21-1 and TRBJ2-2; the D call in the table, TRBD1, was not verified against the DNA. TRBV21-1 is classified as a pseudogene. The length of the CDR3 is 17 residues. The CDR3 sequence: CASSKFAGAGFPGELFF. The CDR3 DNA reads TGTGCCAGCAGCAAATTCGCGGGGGCGGGTTTCCCCGGGGAGCTGTTTTTT.

The genes are TRBV20-1 and TRBJ2-2, with TRBD1 matching 9 bases. With 2 bases clipped from V and 2 bases from J, the junction kept 12 bases outside the gene matches. Germline CDR1 is DFQATT and CDR2 is SNEGSKA (reference sequence). This CDR3 is 18 amino acids long. The CDR3 loop is CSARRFMGQGTNTGELFF. CDR3 sequence (DNA): TGCAGTGCTAGACGATTTATGGGACAGGGAACTAACACCGGGGAGCTGTTTTTT.

In this sample, this clonotype turned up many times. This chain links TRBV9 with TRBJ1-4, with TRBD1 matching over 7 bases. Trimming took 6 bases from V and 7 from J; bases not matched to a gene: 9. Germline CDR1 SGDLS, CDR2 YYNGEE. This CDR3 region has 14 residues. CDR3 region: CASIIRDRSEKLFF. The CDR3 coding sequence is TGTGCCAGCATTATACGGGACAGATCTGAAAAACTGTTTTTT.

This clonotype was seen ten or more times. This sequence joins TRBV4-3 and TRBJ2-1; weak D call: TRBD2 (7 bases). Trimming cost V 5 bases and J 3 bases, with 20 bases left between them. Per germline, CDR1 LGHNA and CDR2 YSLEER. This CDR3 contains 17 residues. The CDR3 sequence is CASSKNRGTIDYNEQFF. CDR3 bases: TGCGCCAGCAGCAAAAATAGGGGGACTATCGACTACAATGAGCAGTTCTTC.

This clonotype was recorded many times. The chain links TRBV7-9 to TRBJ1-1; D is unresolved. CDR1 SEHNR and CDR2 FQNEAQ come from the germline V gene (reference sequence). The CDR3 length is 13 residues. The V end lost 3 bases, the J end lost 1 base, and 6 bases lay between the germline ends. CDR3 nucleotides: TGTGCCAGCAGCTTTGAGGCGAACACTGAAGCTTTCTTT. Protein sequence: CASSFEANTEAFF. Variable domain in full (rest from reference TRBV7-9 and TRBJ1-1): DTGVSQNPRHKITKRGQNVTFRCDPISEHNRLYWYRQTLGQGPEFLTYFQNEAQLEKSRLLSDRFSAERPKGSFSTLEIQRTEQGDSAMYLCASSFEANTEAFFGQGTRLTVV.

The chain is built from TRBV5-5 and TRBJ1-6; D is ambiguous. Germline assignment: CDR1 SGHKS and CDR2 YYEKEE (reference sequence). V was pared by 4 bases and J by 0 bases, with 14 bases between. The CDR3 has 17 residues. CDR3 DNA sequence: TGTGCCAGCAGCCCGACGGCTCAAAGCTCCTATAATTCACCCCTCCACTTT. This codes for CASSPTAQSSYNSPLHF.

V and J are TRBV5-4 and TRBJ1-5; 9 bases map to TRBD1. Unmatched junction bases numbered 5, after V lost 7 bases and J lost 0 bases. Germline assignment: CDR1 SGHNT and CDR2 YYREEE (reference sequence). The CDR3 length is 15 residues. CDR3 sequence reads: CASGDRGYSNQPQHF. In nucleotides, the CDR3 is TGTGCCAGCGGAGACAGGGGGTATAGCAATCAGCCCCAGCATTTT.

This clonotype came up many times. The J gene is TRBJ1-5, the V gene TRBV6-6; D remains unclear. This CDR3 comprises 16 residues. V lost 7 bases and J 2 bases, leaving 18 bases between the germline ends. Looked up from germline, CDR1 is MNHNY and CDR2 is SVGAGI (reference sequence). CDR3 bases: TGTGCCAGCACCAACCGACATTTGGGAGGCAATCAGCCCCAGCATTTT. As protein: CASTNRHLGGNQPQHF.

This clonotype was observed a handful of times. V usage is TRBV18 and J usage is TRBJ2-3, with D possibly TRBD2 on 5 matching bases. Per germline, CDR1 KGHSH and CDR2 LQKENI. CDR3 length: 15 amino acids. With 2 bases removed from V and 2 bases from J, the gap between germline ends came to 11 bases. In nucleotides, the CDR3 is TGTGCCAGCTCACCAAACGGGGAACCCACAGATACGCAGTATTTT. It codes for CASSPNGEPTDTQYF.

This clonotype was seen many times. The V gene is TRBV3-1, the J gene TRBJ1-1, with unresolved D. Trimming stripped 6 bases from V and 4 bases from J, with 9 bases between. The CDR3 totals 12 residues. The V gene's germline CDR1 is LGHDT and CDR2 YNNKEL (reference sequence). CDR3 in amino acids: CASSGGSTEAFF. The DNA for the CDR3 is TGTGCCAGCAGTGGAGGGTCCACTGAAGCTTTCTTT.